The 8 T cell receptor beta chains listed next were all sequenced from one sample in a study of T cell clones after liver transplantation. Produced via immunoSEQ multiplex PCR; TCRdb's table is partial and in-frame only. The data hold more than 95,000 clones, with around nine tenths observed a single time. Here the sequenced sample was CD4+ T cells from blood, taken 12 months after liver transplant. The receptors stem from a human patient who received a liver transplant. The graft donor may have contributed some T cells.

The V and J genes are TRBV7-2 and TRBJ2-5; 8 nucleotides match TRBD2. The CDR3 has 14 amino acids. Germline V gene lookup returns CDR1 SGHTA and CDR2 FQGNSA. Losses at the gene ends were 3 bases for V and 5 bases for J; bases not matched to a gene: 5. The CDR3 loop is CASSFRRGRETQYF. The CDR3 nucleotides are TGTGCCAGCAGCTTTAGGCGCGGGAGGGAGACCCAGTACTTC. The full variable domain, with the rest looked up from reference TRBV7-2 and TRBJ2-5, is GAGVSQSPSNKVTEKGKDVELRCDPISGHTALYWYRQSLGQGLEFLIYFQGNSAPDKSGLPSDRFSAERTGGSVSTLTIQRTQQEDSAVYLCASSFRRGRETQYFGPGTRLLVL.

The chain links TRBV5-1 to TRBJ1-2, with D unresolved. Trimming pared 4 bases from V and 8 bases from J, leaving 18 bases between. The CDR3 covers 14 residues. Germline CDR1 and CDR2: SGHRS and YFSETQ. This chain's CDR3 is CASSPRLSDGGYTF. The CDR3 bases are TGCGCCAGCAGCCCCAGGTTAAGCGACGGGGGCTACACCTTC.

V is TRBV28 and J is TRBJ2-7; D possibly matches TRBD1 or TRBD2 (5 bases each). The CDR3 totals 15 residues. CDR1 MDHEN and CDR2 SYDVKM come from the germline V gene. V gave up 6 bases and J gave up 1 base, with 16 bases separating them. CDR3 sequence reads: CASRGVFGGSYEQYF. For the CDR3, the DNA is TGTGCCAGCAGGGGGGTCTTTGGTGGGTCCTACGAGCAGTACTTC.

V is TRBV5-1 and J is TRBJ1-1; D call uncertain. The CDR3 is 14 amino acids. Trimming took 4 bases from V and 4 from J, leaving 14 bases between them. Germline V gene sequence: CDR1 SGHRS, CDR2 YFSETQ. The CDR3 sequence: CASSRDGRSTEAFF. In DNA form, the CDR3 reads TGCGCCAGCAGCCGCGACGGGAGGAGCACTGAAGCTTTCTTT.

In this sample, this clone turned up a few times. The V gene is TRBV19, the J gene TRBJ2-3, with a possible D match to TRBD1 (5 bases). The CDR3 contains 16 residues. V was pared by 6 bases and J by 2 bases, with 18 bases between. CDR1 is LNHDA and CDR2 is SQIVND in the germline V gene (reference sequence). The DNA of the CDR3 is TGTGCCAGTAGCGGTTCTGTGGGCGGACACACAGATACGCAGTATTTT. Protein product: CASSGSVGGHTDTQYF.

The chain recombines TRBV5-1 with TRBJ1-1; D remains ambiguous. The V gene's germline CDR1 is SGHRS and CDR2 YFSETQ. This CDR3 comprises 13 residues. V was shortened by 0 bases and J by 0 bases, with 3 bases between the two germline ends. This CDR3 reads CASSLVLNTEAFF. Here the CDR3 DNA reads TGCGCCAGCAGCTTGGTGTTGAACACTGAAGCTTTCTTT.

This sequence joins TRBV30 and TRBJ1-5; D gene unclear. The CDR3 is 13 residues long. V lost 8 bases, J lost 0 bases, and 11 bases lay in between. Germline-derived CDR1 and CDR2 are GTSNPN and SVGIG (reference sequence). The CDR3 coding sequence is TGTGCCCTGAGTGCTGATAGCAATCAGCCCCAGCATTTT. Its protein is CALSADSNQPQHF.

This chain uses TRBV5-5 with TRBJ2-7; D ambiguous. Germline V gene lookup returns CDR1 SGHKS and CDR2 YYEKEE (reference sequence). The CDR3 runs to 14 residues. V lost 1 base, J lost 2 bases, and 10 bases lay in between. In nucleotides, the CDR3 is TGTGCCAGCAGCTTGTTTGGGCACCCCTACGAGCAGTACTTC. This sequence encodes CASSLFGHPYEQYF.